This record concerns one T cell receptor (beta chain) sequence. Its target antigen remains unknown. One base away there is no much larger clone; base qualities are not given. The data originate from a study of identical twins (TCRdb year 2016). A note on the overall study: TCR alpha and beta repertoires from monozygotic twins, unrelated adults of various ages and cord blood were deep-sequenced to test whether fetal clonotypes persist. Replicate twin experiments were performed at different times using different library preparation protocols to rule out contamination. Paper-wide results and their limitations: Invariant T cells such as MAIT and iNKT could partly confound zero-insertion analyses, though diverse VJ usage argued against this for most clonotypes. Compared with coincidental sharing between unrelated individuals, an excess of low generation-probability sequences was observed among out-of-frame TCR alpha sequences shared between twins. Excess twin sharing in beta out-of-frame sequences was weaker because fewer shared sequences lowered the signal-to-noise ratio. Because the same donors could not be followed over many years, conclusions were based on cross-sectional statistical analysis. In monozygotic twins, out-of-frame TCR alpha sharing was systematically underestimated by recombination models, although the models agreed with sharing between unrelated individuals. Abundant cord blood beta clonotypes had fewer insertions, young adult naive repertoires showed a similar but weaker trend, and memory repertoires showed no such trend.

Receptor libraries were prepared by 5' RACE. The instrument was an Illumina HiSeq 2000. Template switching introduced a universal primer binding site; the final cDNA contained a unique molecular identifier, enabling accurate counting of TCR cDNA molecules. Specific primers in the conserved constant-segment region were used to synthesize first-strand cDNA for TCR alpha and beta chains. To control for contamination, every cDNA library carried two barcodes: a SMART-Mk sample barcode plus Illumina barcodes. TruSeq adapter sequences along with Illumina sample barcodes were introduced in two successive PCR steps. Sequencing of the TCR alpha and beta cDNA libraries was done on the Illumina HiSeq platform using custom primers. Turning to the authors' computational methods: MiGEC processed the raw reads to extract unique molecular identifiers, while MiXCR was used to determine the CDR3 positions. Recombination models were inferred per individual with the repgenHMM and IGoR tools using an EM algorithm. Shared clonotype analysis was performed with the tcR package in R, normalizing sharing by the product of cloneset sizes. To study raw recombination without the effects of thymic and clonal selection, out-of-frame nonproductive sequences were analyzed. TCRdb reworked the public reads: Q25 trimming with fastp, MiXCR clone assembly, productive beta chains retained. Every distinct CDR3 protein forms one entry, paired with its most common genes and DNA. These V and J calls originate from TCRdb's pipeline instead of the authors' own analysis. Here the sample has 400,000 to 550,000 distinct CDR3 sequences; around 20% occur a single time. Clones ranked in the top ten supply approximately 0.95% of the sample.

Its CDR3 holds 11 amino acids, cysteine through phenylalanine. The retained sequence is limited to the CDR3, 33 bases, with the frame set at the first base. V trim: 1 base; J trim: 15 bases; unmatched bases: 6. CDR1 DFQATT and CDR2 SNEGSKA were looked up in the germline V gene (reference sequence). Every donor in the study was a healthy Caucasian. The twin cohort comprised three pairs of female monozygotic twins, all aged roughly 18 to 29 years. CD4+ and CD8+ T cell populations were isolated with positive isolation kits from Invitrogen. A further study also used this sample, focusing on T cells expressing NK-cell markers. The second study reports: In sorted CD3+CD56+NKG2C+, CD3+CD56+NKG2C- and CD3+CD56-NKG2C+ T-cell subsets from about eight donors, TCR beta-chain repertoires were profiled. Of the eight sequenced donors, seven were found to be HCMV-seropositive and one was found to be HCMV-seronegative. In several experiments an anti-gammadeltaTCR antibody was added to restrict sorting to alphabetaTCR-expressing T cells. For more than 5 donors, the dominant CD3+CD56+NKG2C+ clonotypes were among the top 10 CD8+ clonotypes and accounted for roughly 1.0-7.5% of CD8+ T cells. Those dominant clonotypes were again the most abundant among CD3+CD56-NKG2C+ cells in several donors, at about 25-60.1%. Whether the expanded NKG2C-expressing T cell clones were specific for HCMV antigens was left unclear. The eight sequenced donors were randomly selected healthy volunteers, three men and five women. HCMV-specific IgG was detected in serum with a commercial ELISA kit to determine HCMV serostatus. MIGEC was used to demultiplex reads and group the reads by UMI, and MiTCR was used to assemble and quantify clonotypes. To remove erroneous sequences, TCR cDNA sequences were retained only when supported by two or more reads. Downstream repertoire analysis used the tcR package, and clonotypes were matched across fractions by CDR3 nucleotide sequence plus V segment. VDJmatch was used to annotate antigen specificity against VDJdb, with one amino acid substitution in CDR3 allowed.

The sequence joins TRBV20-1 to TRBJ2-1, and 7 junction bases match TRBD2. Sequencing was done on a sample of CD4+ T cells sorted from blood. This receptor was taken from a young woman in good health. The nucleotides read TGCAGTGCTAGAGGAGCGGGAAGGGCGTTCTTC. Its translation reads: CSARGAGRAFF.